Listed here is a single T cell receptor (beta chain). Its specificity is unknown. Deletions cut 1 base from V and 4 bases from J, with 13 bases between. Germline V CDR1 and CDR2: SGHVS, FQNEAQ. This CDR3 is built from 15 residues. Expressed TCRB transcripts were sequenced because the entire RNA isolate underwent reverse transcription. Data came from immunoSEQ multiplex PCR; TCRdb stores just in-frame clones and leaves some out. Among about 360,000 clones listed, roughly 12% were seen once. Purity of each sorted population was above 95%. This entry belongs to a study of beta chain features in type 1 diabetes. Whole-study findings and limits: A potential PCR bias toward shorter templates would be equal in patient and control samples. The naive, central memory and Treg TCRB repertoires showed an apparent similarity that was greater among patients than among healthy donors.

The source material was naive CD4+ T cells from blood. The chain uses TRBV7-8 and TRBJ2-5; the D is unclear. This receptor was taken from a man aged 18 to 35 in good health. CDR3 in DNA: TGTGCCAGCAGCTTAGTAGCTGAATCACGAGAGACCCAGTACTTC. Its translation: CASSLVAESRETQYF.